These 15 T cell receptor beta chains came from one sample sequenced in a study of technical replicates of blood from several donors. Produced via immunoSEQ multiplex PCR; TCRdb's table is partial and in-frame only. The data hold about 64,000 clones, with about 88% observed a single time. Sequencing was performed on PBMCs. All receptors derive from a human donor in good health. Some clones in this sample may be carry-over from other donors' samples.

The chain is built from TRBV7-9 and TRBJ2-7; weak D call: TRBD1 (5 bases). This CDR3 comprises 11 residues. Trimming left V 1 base short and J 12 bases short, with 10 bases between. Germline CDR1 SEHNR, CDR2 FQNEAQ (reference sequence). For the CDR3, the DNA is TGTGCCAGCAGCTTAGAACAGGCGATGTACTTC. It codes for CASSLEQAMYF.

The rearrangement uses TRBV7-9 and TRBJ2-7, with D maybe TRBD2 (6 bases). Trimming removed 5 bases at V and 5 bases at J, with 16 bases between. The CDR3 is made up of 14 amino acids. From germline, CDR1 is SEHNR and CDR2 FQNEAQ (reference sequence). The CDR3 spells CASSPLLAGNEQYF. In DNA form, the CDR3 reads TGTGCCAGCAGCCCGCTACTAGCCGGGAACGAGCAGTACTTC.

The chain uses TRBV5-1 and TRBJ2-3, with TRBD2 matching over 12 bases. CDR3 length equals 17 residues. Per germline, CDR1 SGHRS and CDR2 YFSETQ. Germline trimming cut 4 bases from V and 3 bases from J; bases unmatched to any gene: 9. CDR3 sequence (DNA): TGCGCCAGCAGCAACCGACTAGCGGGAGTAGGTACAGATACGCAGTATTTT. It yields the protein CASSNRLAGVGTDTQYF. The whole variable domain, filled in from reference TRBV5-1 and TRBJ2-3, reads KAGVTQTPRYLIKTRGQQVTLSCSPISGHRSVSWYQQTPGQGLQFLFEYFSETQRNKGNFPGRFSGRQFSNSRSEMNVSTLELGDSALYLCASSNRLAGVGTDTQYFGPGTRLTVL.

The CDR3 DNA follows: TGTGCCAGCAGCTTATTCGGGGGGACCGGGGAGACCCAGTACTTC. It yields the protein CASSLFGGTGETQYF. The chain is built from TRBV7-7 and TRBJ2-5, with TRBD2 matching over 7 bases. CDR3 length equals 15 residues. After removal of 2 bases from V and 5 bases from J, the junction contained 8 bases not matched to a gene. Germline lookup yields CDR1 SSHAT and CDR2 FNYEAQ (reference sequence).

The rearrangement joins TRBV23-1 to TRBJ1-5; 9 positions match TRBD1. TRBV23-1 is identified as an open reading frame with a role that is uncertain. This CDR3 contains 16 residues. With 0 bases clipped from V and 5 bases from J, the junction kept 5 bases outside the gene matches. The CDR3 sequence: CASSQSNRGQDQPQHF. CDR3 nucleotides: TGCGCCAGCAGTCAATCCAACAGGGGGCAGGATCAGCCCCAGCATTTT.

This chain links TRBV9 with TRBJ2-3; the match to TRBD1 covers 7 bases. Germline loops: CDR1 SGDLS, CDR2 YYNGEE. J lost 3 bases, V lost 3 bases, and 7 bases had no gene match. The CDR3 spans 15 residues. CDR3 DNA: TGTGCCAGCAGCGCAGACAGGGCCTTGACAGATACGCAGTATTTT. It is translated as CASSADRALTDTQYF.

The rearrangement joins TRBV5-6 to TRBJ1-5; perhaps TRBD1 as D (5 bases). The germline V gene encodes CDR1 SGHDT and CDR2 YYEEEE. The CDR3 consists of 11 residues. V was clipped by 5 bases and J by 6 bases, with 6 bases between them. The CDR3 DNA reads as TGTGCCAGCAGGGGGGGTCAGCCCCAGCATTTT. Translating gives CASRGGQPQHF.

J is TRBJ2-1 and V is TRBV30; the D is unclear. The germline V gene encodes CDR1 GTSNPN and CDR2 SVGIG (reference sequence). Trimming removed 0 bases from V and 8 bases from J, with 11 bases in between. The CDR3 extends over 13 amino acids. DNA for the CDR3: TGTGCCTGGAGTGTGGTTAGCCGGTATGAGCAGTTCTTC. This encodes CAWSVVSRYEQFF. The whole variable domain, remainder taken from reference TRBV30 and TRBJ2-1, is SQTIHQWPATLVQPVGSPLSLECTVEGTSNPNLYWYRQAAGRGLQLLFYSVGIGQISSEVPQNLSASRPQDRQFILSSKKLLLSDSGFYLCAWSVVSRYEQFFGPGTRLTVL.

The J gene is TRBJ2-1, the V gene TRBV5-1; D is possibly TRBD1 (5 bases). CDR1 and CDR2 from the germline V gene are SGHRS and YFSETQ. Deletions cut 2 bases from V and 8 bases from J, with 17 bases between. The CDR3 consists of 15 residues. The CDR3 region is CASSLSPGRGDEQFF. CDR3 DNA sequence: TGCGCCAGCAGCTTATCCCCCGGAAGGGGCGATGAGCAGTTCTTC.

For the CDR3, the DNA is TGTGCCAGCAGCCCCTTGGGGACAGAAACTTTCTCCTACGAGCAGTACTTC. This gives the protein CASSPLGTETFSYEQYF. The genes are TRBV9 and TRBJ2-7; TRBD1 matches at 7 bases. The CDR3 contains 17 residues. The V segment lost 4 bases and the J segment 0 bases; nucleotides outside the gene matches: 13. CDR1 and CDR2 (germline): SGDLS, YYNGEE.

This clone was observed a few times. The chain couples TRBV6-5 to TRBJ2-7; maybe TRBD1 (5 bases). This CDR3 region has 13 residues. Germline CDR1 is MNHEY and CDR2 is SVGAGI. The germline V and J ends were trimmed by 5 bases and 2 bases, with 10 bases remaining between them. The chain's CDR3 is CASSPPGTYEQYF. CDR3 DNA sequence: TGTGCCAGCAGTCCACCAGGGACCTACGAGCAGTACTTC.

This clone is classed as medium-sized. This same CDR3 is encoded by further DNA sequences in the sample. The chain is built from TRBV5-1 and TRBJ2-1; 10 nucleotides agree with TRBD2. J was trimmed by 4 bases and V by 3 bases; bases with no gene match: 1. CDR1 and CDR2 (germline): SGHRS, YFSETQ. This CDR3 region has 14 residues. In DNA form, the CDR3 reads TGCGCCAGCAGCTCTAGCGGGGGATACAATGAGCAGTTCTTC. Protein sequence: CASSSSGGYNEQFF. Based on the CDR3 plus reference TRBV5-1 and TRBJ2-1, the full variable domain is KAGVTQTPRYLIKTRGQQVTLSCSPISGHRSVSWYQQTPGQGLQFLFEYFSETQRNKGNFPGRFSGRQFSNSRSEMNVSTLELGDSALYLCASSSSGGYNEQFFGPGTRLTVL.

CDR3 in amino acids: CASSRQGNQPQHF. CDR3 coding DNA: TGTGCCAGCAGCCGACAGGGAAATCAGCCCCAGCATTTT. The chain recombines TRBV7-9 with TRBJ1-5; 7 bases are shared with TRBD1. CDR3 size: 13 residues. Germline V gene data show CDR1 as SEHNR and CDR2 as FQNEAQ (reference sequence). Germline trimming cut 5 bases from V and 4 bases from J; bases unmatched to any gene: 2.

The rearrangement links TRBV6-4 to TRBJ2-7, with 7 bases aligning to TRBD2. The germline V gene encodes CDR1 MRHNA and CDR2 SNTAGT. CDR3 length: 14 amino acids. J was trimmed by 2 bases and V by 6 bases; bases with no gene match: 7. CDR3 in amino acids: CASRAPGLTYEQYF. In nucleotides, the CDR3 is TGTGCCAGCAGGGCACCGGGACTAACCTACGAGCAGTACTTC.

The V and J genes are TRBV7-2 and TRBJ2-4, with 7 bases matching TRBD2. The germline CDR1 and CDR2 sequences are SGHTA and FQGNSA. V gave up 4 bases and J gave up 1 base; unmatched junction bases: 1. This CDR3 has 14 amino acids. Here the CDR3 reads CASSSGGAKNIQYF. CDR3 coding DNA: TGTGCCAGCAGCTCCGGGGGGGCCAAAAACATTCAGTACTTC.